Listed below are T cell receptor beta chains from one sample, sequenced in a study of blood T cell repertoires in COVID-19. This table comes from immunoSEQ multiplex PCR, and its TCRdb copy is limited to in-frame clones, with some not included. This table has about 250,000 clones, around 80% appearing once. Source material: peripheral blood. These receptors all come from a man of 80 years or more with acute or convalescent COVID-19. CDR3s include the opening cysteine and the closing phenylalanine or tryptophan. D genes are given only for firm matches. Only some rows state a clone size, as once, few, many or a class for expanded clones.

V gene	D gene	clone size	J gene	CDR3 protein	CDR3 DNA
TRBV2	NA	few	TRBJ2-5	CASSKKETQYF	TGTGCCAGCAGCAAAAAAGAGACCCAGTACTTC
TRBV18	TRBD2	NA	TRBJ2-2	CASSPPSPSGTGELFF	TGTGCCAGCTCACCACCGTCGCCTAGCGGGACCGGGGAGCTGTTTTTT
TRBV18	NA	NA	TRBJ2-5	CASSVPGSGETQYF	TGTGCCAGCTCAGTTCCGGGATCTGGAGAGACCCAGTACTTC
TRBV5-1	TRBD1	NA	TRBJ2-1	CASRAGGTYNEQFF	TGCGCCAGCAGAGCAGGGGGTACATACAATGAGCAGTTCTTC
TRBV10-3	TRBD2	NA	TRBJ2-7	CAISASGGGYEQYF	TGTGCCATCAGTGCCAGCGGGGGGGGCTACGAGCAGTACTTC
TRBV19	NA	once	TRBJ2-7	CASSIGGGGHNEQYF	TGTGCCAGTAGTATCGGTGGGGGCGGACATAACGAGCAGTACTTC
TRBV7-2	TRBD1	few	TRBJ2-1	CASSSGTDYRNEQFF	TGTGCCAGCAGCTCCGGGACAGACTATCGCAATGAGCAGTTCTTC
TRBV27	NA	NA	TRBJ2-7	CASSLRGSGAVPEQYF	TGTGCCAGCAGTTTAAGAGGATCGGGAGCTGTCCCCGAGCAGTACTTC
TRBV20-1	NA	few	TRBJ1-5	CSASTGNQPQHF	TGCAGTGCTAGTACAGGTAATCAGCCCCAGCATTTT
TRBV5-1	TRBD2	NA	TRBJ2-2	CASSFAGGGTGELFF	TGCGCCAGCAGCTTTGCGGGAGGAGGCACCGGGGAGCTGTTTTTT
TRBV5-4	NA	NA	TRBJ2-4	CASSLAGVRAKNIQYF	TGTGCCAGCAGCTTGGCCGGGGTACGAGCCAAAAACATTCAGTACTTC
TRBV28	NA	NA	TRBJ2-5	CASSVSSPETQYF	TGTGCCAGCAGTGTATCATCCCCAGAGACCCAGTACTTC
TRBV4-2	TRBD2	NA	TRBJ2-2	CASSQDLGLAFTGELFF	TGTGCCAGCAGCCAAGATTTAGGACTAGCATTCACCGGGGAGCTGTTTTTT
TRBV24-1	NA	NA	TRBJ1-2	CATSETDSNGYTF	TGTGCCACCAGTGAGACGGACAGCAATGGCTACACCTTC
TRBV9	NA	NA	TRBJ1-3	CASSFGTGGTIYF	TGTGCCAGCAGCTTCGGGACCGGGGGGACCATATATTTT
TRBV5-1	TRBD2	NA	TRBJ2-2	CASSDRGVGTGELFF	TGCGCCAGCAGCGACCGGGGGGTTGGCACCGGGGAGCTGTTTTTT
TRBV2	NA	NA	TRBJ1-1	CASKSDRSNTEAFF	TGTGCCAGTAAGAGCGATCGGTCGAACACTGAAGCTTTCTTT
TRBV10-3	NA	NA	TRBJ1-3	CAISEPVSPTWRDGNTIYF	TGTGCCATCAGTGAGCCAGTAAGCCCTACTTGGAGGGATGGAAACACCATATATTTT
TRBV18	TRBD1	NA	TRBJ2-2	CASSPQQGDTGELFF	TGTGCCAGCTCACCACAACAGGGGGACACCGGGGAGCTGTTTTTT
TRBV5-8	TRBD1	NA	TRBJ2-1	CASSLWDRAKQFF	TGTGCCAGCAGCTTGTGGGACAGGGCTAAGCAGTTCTTC
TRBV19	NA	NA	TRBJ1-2	CASSIGGSINYGYTF	TGTGCCAGTAGTATAGGCGGGTCGATCAACTATGGCTACACCTTC
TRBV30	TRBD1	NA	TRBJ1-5	CACGDRGNQPQHF	TGTGCCTGTGGGGACAGGGGTAATCAGCCCCAGCATTTT
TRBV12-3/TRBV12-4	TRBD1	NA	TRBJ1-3	CASKRQGVNTIYF	TGTGCCAGCAAGAGACAGGGGGTAAACACCATATATTTT
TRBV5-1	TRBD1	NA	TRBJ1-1	CASSLGTGLSLDTEAFF	TGCGCCAGCAGCTTGGGGACAGGTTTAAGCTTGGACACTGAAGCTTTCTTT
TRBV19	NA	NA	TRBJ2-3	CASSFGLDTQYF	TGTGCCAGTAGTTTTGGACTTGATACGCAGTATTTT
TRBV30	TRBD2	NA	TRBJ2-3	CAWSGGTSATDTQYF	TGTGCCTGGAGTGGGGGGACTAGCGCAACAGATACGCAGTATTTT
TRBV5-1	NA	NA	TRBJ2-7	CASSLAATGATTSYEQYF	TGCGCCAGCAGCTTGGCCGCGACAGGTGCCACTACCTCCTACGAGCAGTACTTC
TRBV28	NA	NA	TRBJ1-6	CASSVENNSPLHF	TGTGCCAGCAGTGTAGAGAATAATTCACCCCTCCACTTT
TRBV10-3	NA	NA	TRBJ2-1	CAISERASENNEQFF	TGTGCCATCAGTGAAAGGGCTAGCGAAAACAATGAGCAGTTCTTC
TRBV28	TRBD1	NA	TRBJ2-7	CASSLAGGQYEQYF	TGTGCCAGCAGTTTGGCAGGGGGCCAATACGAGCAGTACTTC
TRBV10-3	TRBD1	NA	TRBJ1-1	CAIRGTGGVNTEAFF	TGTGCCATCAGGGGGACAGGGGGGGTTAACACTGAAGCTTTCTTT
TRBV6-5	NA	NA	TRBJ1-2	CASRPEPFAYGYTF	TGTGCCAGCAGGCCGGAGCCCTTCGCGTATGGCTACACCTTC
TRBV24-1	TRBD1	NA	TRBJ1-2	CATSGTPGQGNRYYGYTF	TGTGCCACCAGTGGAACTCCGGGACAGGGGAATAGGTACTATGGCTACACCTTC
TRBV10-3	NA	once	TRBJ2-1	CAISESNRRLSNNEQFF	TGTGCCATCAGTGAGTCGAATCGGAGACTATCGAACAATGAGCAGTTCTTC
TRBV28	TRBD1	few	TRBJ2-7	CASRKLGTGDSYEQYF	TGTGCCAGCAGGAAACTTGGGACAGGGGATTCCTACGAGCAGTACTTC
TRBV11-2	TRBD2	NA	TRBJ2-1	CASSFSGAGGSYNEQFF	TGTGCCAGCAGTTTTAGTGGGGCGGGGGGCTCCTACAATGAGCAGTTCTTC
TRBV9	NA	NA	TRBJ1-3	CASSVANGAASGNTIYF	TGTGCCAGCAGCGTAGCTAACGGCGCGGCATCTGGAAACACCATATATTTT
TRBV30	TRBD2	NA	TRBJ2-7	CAWSVQLAGGPWGSEQYF	TGTGCCTGGAGTGTACAACTAGCGGGGGGTCCCTGGGGGTCCGAGCAGTACTTC
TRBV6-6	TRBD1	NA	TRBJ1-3	CASSSAGGKLGNTIYF	TGTGCCAGCAGTTCCGCAGGGGGAAAATTGGGAAACACCATATATTTT
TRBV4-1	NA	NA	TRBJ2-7	CASSPTEALAAYEQYF	TGCGCCAGCAGCCCTACTGAGGCCCTAGCCGCCTACGAGCAGTACTTC
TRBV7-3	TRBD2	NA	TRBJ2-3	CASSLGLARTDTQYF	TGTGCCAGCAGCTTGGGACTAGCCCGCACAGATACGCAGTATTTT
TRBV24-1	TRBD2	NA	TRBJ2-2	CATGLAGPNTGELFF	TGTGCCACGGGACTAGCGGGACCTAACACCGGGGAGCTGTTTTTT
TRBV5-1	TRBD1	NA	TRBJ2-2	CASSLSGGGELFF	TGCGCCAGCAGCTTGTCAGGGGGCGGGGAGCTGTTTTTT
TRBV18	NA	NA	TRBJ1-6	CASSADFPNSPLHF	TGTGCCAGCTCGGCGGACTTTCCGAATTCACCCCTCCACTTT
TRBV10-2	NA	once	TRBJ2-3	CATRRQPGQTDTQYF	TGCGCCACCAGGCGGCAACCGGGACAAACAGATACGCAGTATTTT
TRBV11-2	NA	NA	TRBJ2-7	CASSLDIGGDEQYF	TGTGCCAGCAGCTTAGATATCGGAGGGGACGAGCAGTACTTC
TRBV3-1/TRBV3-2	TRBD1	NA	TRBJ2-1	CASSPRQGGGHEQFF	TGTGCCAGCAGCCCTAGACAGGGTGGGGGTCATGAGCAGTTCTTC
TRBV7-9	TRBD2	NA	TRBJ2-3	CASSIRLAGEWGSTQYF	TGTGCCAGCAGCATACGCCTAGCGGGAGAATGGGGAAGTACGCAGTATTTT
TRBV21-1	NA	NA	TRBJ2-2	CASSKEGDHVGTGELFF	TGTGCCAGCAGCAAAGAGGGAGACCACGTCGGCACCGGGGAGCTGTTTTTT
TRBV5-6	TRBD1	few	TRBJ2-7	CASSLMGDRGPLGEQYF	TGTGCCAGCAGCTTAATGGGGGACAGGGGCCCTTTAGGCGAGCAGTACTTC
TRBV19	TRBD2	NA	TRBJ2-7	CASSIDVLAGEQYF	TGTGCCAGTAGTATAGATGTCCTAGCGGGCGAGCAGTACTTC
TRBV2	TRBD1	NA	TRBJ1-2	CASSRVGTGVYGYTF	TGTGCCAGCAGTCGAGTAGGGACAGGGGTCTATGGCTACACCTTC
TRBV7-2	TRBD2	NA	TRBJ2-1	CASSPAGGLYNEQFF	TGTGCCAGCAGCCCGGCGGGGGGCTTATACAATGAGCAGTTCTTC
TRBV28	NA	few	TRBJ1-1	CASSLMEGVGARTEAFF	TGTGCCAGCAGTTTAATGGAAGGGGTGGGGGCGCGCACTGAAGCTTTCTTT